This T cell receptor beta chain was sequenced during a study of CD8 T cells in Susac syndrome. Between the trimmed V and J ends, which lost 0 bases and 4 bases, there was a span of 10 bases. CDR3 length equals 14 residues. Germline values: CDR1 SGHRS, CDR2 YFSETQ. The RNA input was about 0.5 to 1 ug, and it was reverse transcribed with random hexamers. Across 54 Vbeta and 13 Jbeta, immunoSEQ multiplex PCR amplified TCR beta CDR3. TCRdb re-analysed the immunoSEQ multiplex PCR reads in MiXCR, keeping a single row per CDR3 protein. The sample has about 200,000 distinct CDR3 sequences, about 95% seen once. Sequencing of TCR beta covered CD8+ and CD4+ T cells obtained from blood. FACS was used to enrich TEMRA cells, whereas the CD8+ and CD4+ T cells were obtained by negative isolation.

The clonotype comes from a human donor with multiple sclerosis. Material: CD4+ T cells from PBMCs. The chain recombines TRBV5-1 with TRBJ2-5; weak D call: TRBD2 (6 bases). The CDR3 loop is CASSLGTKVETQYF. The CDR3 DNA reads TGCGCCAGCAGCTTGGGGACTAAAGTAGAGACCCAGTACTTC.